This T cell receptor (beta chain) was sequenced in a study of stem cell transplantation in POMP-related autoinflammatory disease. Whole-study findings and limits: Patients with PRAID showed a restricted number of unique TRB V-J gene pairings. PRAID patients trended toward lower TRB diversity and higher clonality in all analyzed T-cell subsets.

In the case of this clone: What it binds is unknown.

Prominent immunodeficiency with autoinflammation defined PRAID. This table comes from immunoSEQ multiplex PCR, and its TCRdb copy is limited to in-frame clones, with some not included. The profile shows 800 or so clones, 70% to 80% of them singletons. Germline V gene lookup returns CDR1 MDHEN and CDR2 SYDVKM. The CDR3 runs to 13 residues. V lost 8 bases, J lost 0 bases, and 7 bases lay in between. The V and J genes are TRBV28 and TRBJ2-2; no definite D call. The source of this sequence is a human patient with POMP-related autoinflammation and immune dysregulation (PRAID). Some T cells may be provided by the graft donor. The material was Tregs from PBMCs, obtained after stem cell transplantation. In DNA, the CDR3 is TGTGCCAGCTTGGACCCGAACACCGGGGAGCTGTTTTTT. As protein: CASLDPNTGELFF.